This is a list of T cell receptor beta chains from one sample in a study of shared clonotypes between healthy human individuals. Here immunoSEQ multiplex PCR was the method, and the copy in TCRdb shows in-frame clones only, minus some. The data hold some 2 million clones, with 85% to 95% observed a single time. Sequenced material: naive CD8+ T cells sorted from blood. These TCRs come from a man aged 18 to 35 in good health. CDR3s include the opening cysteine and the closing phenylalanine or tryptophan. The D gene is left open where the match is weak.

TRBV4-3	TRBJ2-1	-	CASSQSGAYNEQFF
TRBV5-8	TRBJ1-1	-	CASSLVWGSDTEAFF
TRBV11-3	TRBJ1-5	-	CASSLGRQFNQPQHF
TRBV7-2	TRBJ2-1	-	CATGTPLRDEQFF
TRBV25-1	TRBJ1-1	-	CASSEYAGWEHTEAFF
TRBV6-5	TRBJ2-7	-	CASSYGKEQYF
TRBV7-9	TRBJ1-4	-	CASSPPGRANEKLFF
TRBV27	TRBJ2-7	-	CASSPGTIYEQYF
TRBV10-1	TRBJ2-3	-	CASSESAGYLERHTSDTQYF
TRBV11-2	TRBJ1-1	-	CASSLDSLWGGSTEAFF
TRBV29-1	TRBJ1-1	-	CSVKQVGDPQAFF
TRBV5-1	TRBJ2-7	TRBD2	CASSDGLAGFSYEQYF
TRBV2	TRBJ2-5	TRBD2	CASGGGLAGEGSGETQYF
TRBV30	TRBJ2-5	TRBD2	CAWSGTSGALGTQYF
TRBV5-5	TRBJ1-2	-	CASSLGRVDSFGYTF
TRBV7-9	TRBJ2-7	TRBD2	CASSSTQGLAAYEQYF
TRBV6-1	TRBJ2-7	-	CASRTLAVYEQYF
TRBV5-6	TRBJ1-1	-	CASSPPYRDTEAFF
TRBV5-5	TRBJ2-7	-	CASSLDDYEQYF
TRBV29-1	TRBJ1-2	TRBD1	CSVPGTGGVYTF
TRBV19	TRBJ2-1	TRBD1	CASSLDRGANEQFF
TRBV4-1	TRBJ2-7	-	CASSQEGSGHYEQYF
TRBV11-2	TRBJ1-1	-	CASSLDLGGGGEMNTEAFF
TRBV6-5	TRBJ2-3	-	CASSYSTGHSDTQYF
TRBV5-6	TRBJ1-5	TRBD1	CASSFSGQGTQPQHF
TRBV2	TRBJ2-1	TRBD1	CASSGKQGLIF
TRBV21-1	TRBJ1-1	-	CASNQGDLNTEAFF
TRBV5-8	TRBJ2-3	-	CASSSLLTYTDTQYF
TRBV2	TRBJ1-2	-	CASSESNPVYYGYTF
TRBV7-6	TRBJ1-4	-	CASSPVRGLNEKLFF
TRBV20-1	TRBJ2-3	-	CSANPNTQYF
TRBV7-9	TRBJ2-3	-	CAHPWDGDSYTDTQYF
TRBV7-2	TRBJ2-1	TRBD2	CASSFSAGAVNEQFF
TRBV6-5	TRBJ2-7	-	CASSLGLSSYEQYF
TRBV6-5	TRBJ2-6	-	CASSYSGSSGANVLTF
TRBV27	TRBJ2-7	-	CASSYTNGVYEQYF
TRBV5-1	TRBJ2-7	-	CASSSDSTPYEQYF
TRBV29-1	TRBJ2-1	-	CSAGDEQFF
TRBV27	TRBJ2-7	-	CASSWGSGSNEQYF
TRBV28	TRBJ2-7	-	CASSYGGDEQYF